This T cell receptor beta chain was recovered during a study of T-cell memory formation after mild COVID-19 (dated by TCRdb to the early 2020s). In the study overall: Most TCR sequence clusters were specific to one of the two donors. In a couple of donors, T-cell clones that expanded and contracted after mild COVID-19 were followed by sequencing TCRalpha and TCRbeta repertoires longitudinally. Two young, previously healthy adult volunteers, one female and one male, were included in the cohort.

Turning to this clonotype: Its recognized antigen is unknown. No base quality values were provided; no much bigger clone lies one nucleotide off.

The germline V and J ends show losses of 4 bases and 4 bases respectively, and no gene match explains 9 bases of the junction. The germline V gene yields SGHRS for CDR1 and YFSETQ for CDR2. The CDR3 covers 15 residues, taking in both the cysteine and the phenylalanine. The DNA shown is the 45-base CDR3, in frame from base 1. What the work shows at the level of the full study, not this receptor alone: The study covered only a couple of mild cases, and larger cohorts including severe cases with pre-infection samples were considered necessary. From day 15 to 85, contracting clones showed balanced CD4/CD8 phenotypes, whereas a second wave of clones that expanded from day 15 to 37 leaned towards CD4+. Some responding clones were detected in pre-infection memory, which suggested that pre-existing cross-reactive memory T cells had joined the SARS-CoV-2 response. The second-wave clones that peaked on day 37 were not confirmed to be SARS-CoV-2 specific. Contracting CD4+ clones were located mainly in the CM and EM memory subsets, whereas CD8+ clones were found to be enriched in EMRA.

Ficoll-Paque density gradient centrifugation was the method used to isolate PBMCs. Data came from an Illumina NovaSeq 6000. TCRalpha and TCRbeta cDNA libraries were constructed by 5'RACE with constant-segment primers, with sample barcodes and unique molecular identifiers being introduced. Trizol reagent was used to extract RNA from every sample. Library amplification was performed in two PCR steps, and a second sample barcode and Illumina TruSeq adapters were introduced in the second step. Sequencing of the libraries was done on an Illumina NovaSeq, producing 2 x 150 bp paired-end reads. The study's processing was this. With migec v1.2.7, reads were demultiplexed and then collapsed into UMI-guided consensus sequences. With mixcr v2.1.11, UMI consensuses were aligned to TRA and TRB V and J templates and assembled into clonotypes. A clonotype was counted as expanded or contracted only if both edgeR and NoisET called the change significant, with noise models trained on biological replicates. For edgeR calls, the thresholds were a false discovery rate-adjusted p below 0.01 and a log2 fold-change of 1. As an exploratory analysis of dynamics, PCA with hierarchical clustering was applied to max-normalized trajectories of the 1000 most abundant clonotypes. Separately sequenced CD4+ and CD8+ repertoires were used to assign a CD4 or CD8 phenotype to each responding clone. In-frame beta chains were kept once TCRdb had trimmed the public reads at Q25 with fastp and called clones with MiXCR. One record per CDR3 amino acid sequence lists the most common genes and DNA. The V and J calls come from TCRdb's annotation, not from the publication. The sample table records some 600,000 distinct CDR3 sequences; approximately 15% of these occur just once. The ten largest clonotypes hold about 8.1% of the sample.

The V and J genes are TRBV5-1 and TRBJ1-1, with 8 bases aligning to TRBD1. This sequence was found in an adult woman who had mild COVID-19 (a few samples of this study predate the infection). The sample titles of this study are shuffled in the database, so cell type and time point are left out; the donor was told from shared clones. Sample: PBMCs or a T cell subset sorted from them (not recorded which). The CDR3 is CASSLPGTGSTEAFF. The base sequence is TGCGCCAGCAGCCTACCCGGGACAGGTTCCACTGAAGCTTTCTTT.